The 5 T cell receptor beta chains presented below share a single source sample, sequenced in a study of shared clonotypes between healthy human individuals. Sequencing was performed with immunoSEQ multiplex PCR; in TCRdb, only in-frame clones are kept and a portion is missing. The table has 2 million to 2.5 million clones, 80% to 95% seen once. The sample taken for sequencing was naive CD4+ T cells from PBMCs. Subset defined: CD45RA+ positively selected. The origin of the receptors is a man aged 18 to 30 in good health. Some clones in this sample may be carry-over from other donors' samples.

The rearrangement joins TRBV5-1 to TRBJ2-7; 9 bases are shared with TRBD1. In germline, CDR1 is SGHRS, CDR2 YFSETQ. The V and J ends lost 4 bases and 3 bases, in that order; junction bases with no gene match: 20. The CDR3 covers 19 residues. CDR3 in amino acids: CASSMPPGQGTFVNYEQYF. The CDR3 DNA is TGCGCCAGCAGCATGCCGCCGGGACAGGGTACTTTCGTTAACTACGAGCAGTACTTC.

The J gene is TRBJ2-1, the V gene TRBV28; TRBD2 agrees at 9 bases. V shed 6 bases, J shed 5 bases, and the junction held 11 bases outside the gene matches. The CDR3 is made up of 16 amino acids. Germline CDR1 and CDR2: MDHEN and SYDVKM. The chain's CDR3 is CASSRPGLAKDNEQFF. The CDR3 DNA follows: TGTGCCAGCAGCCGACCGGGACTAGCAAAAGACAATGAGCAGTTCTTC.

About this clone: The junction shows a germline mismatch at one end, possibly a read error. The gene calls are TRBV2 and TRBJ1-5; D remains ambiguous. This CDR3 is built from 16 residues. Looked up from germline, CDR1 is SNHLY and CDR2 is FYNNEI. The CDR3 bases are TGTGCCAGCAGCGAAGGGCCACACAATAGCAATCAGCCCCAGCATTTT. It specifies CASSEGPHNSNQPQHF.

This rearrangement joins TRBV7-9 to TRBJ2-3; D uncertain. Between the trimmed V and J ends, which lost 2 bases and 6 bases, there was a span of 12 bases. The CDR3 is 14 residues long. Germline CDR1 is SEHNR and CDR2 is FQNEAQ (reference sequence). DNA of the CDR3: TGTGCCAGCAGCTTACCCACGATTGCCGATACGCAGTATTTT. This gives the protein CASSLPTIADTQYF.

The chain joins TRBV7-8 to TRBJ2-1, with TRBD2 as a possible D gene (6 bases). The CDR3 is made up of 12 amino acids. V lost 2 bases and J 9 bases, leaving 8 bases between the germline ends. CDR1 and CDR2 (germline): SGHVS, FQNEAQ. For the CDR3, the DNA is TGTGCCAGCAGCTTACTGGGGGGTGAGCAGTTCTTC. As protein: CASSLLGGEQFF.